Detailed here is one T cell receptor beta chain. This entry comes from a study of blood T cell repertoires in COVID-19. Turning to the study itself: Sites in the United States, Italy and Spain provided acute and convalescent COVID-19 samples.

CDR3 length equals 13 residues. Per germline, CDR1 SGHNT and CDR2 YYREEE (reference sequence). Trimming shortened V by 7 bases and J by 3 bases, and 13 bases separated the two germline ends. TCRdb's table, derived via immunoSEQ multiplex PCR, lists solely in-frame clones and lacks some. The profile shows 150,000 or so clones, 77% of them singletons. This chain connects TRBV5-4 to TRBJ1-2, with D possibly matching TRBD1 (6 bases). This receptor was obtained from a woman between 45 and 65 years old with active or convalescent COVID-19. Source material: peripheral blood. CDR3 DNA sequence: TGTGCCAGCGCCCAGGGGATCGACTATGGCTACACCTTC. Translating gives CASAQGIDYGYTF.